This T cell receptor (beta chain) was profiled in a study of blood T cell repertoires in COVID-19 (dated by TCRdb to the early 2020s). For the wider study: Samples covering the acute and convalescent phases of COVID-19 were provided by collaborators in the United States, Italy and Spain. The prospective study material was composed of cDNA or gDNA derived from T cells, B-cell-depleted T cells, or PBMCs. Deeply sampled blood TCRbeta repertoires from subjects exposed to, actively infected with, or recovered from COVID-19 were included in the dataset. The repertoires were made available in a free public database intended to serve as a resource for research on the immune response to SARS-CoV-2. Samples were obtained from the ongoing ImmuneRACE study (first 160 participants) and from 1,254 subjects provided by 6 global collaborators. Nearly every sample came with metadata listing a de-identified subject ID, COVID-19 status, age in years and sex. Where available, HLA class I and class II types were obtained from metadata supplied by the sample provider rather than from assay-based typing. The research as a whole found: How much clinical and demographic metadata was included differed by source and by participant, and the metadata was provided uncurated.

Concerning this clone: The antigen this receptor binds is unknown. Within one base of it there is no much larger clone, and no base qualities were kept.

The germline V gene (reference sequence) specifies MNHEY as CDR1 and SMNVEV as CDR2. V trim: 11 bases; J trim: 5 bases; unmatched bases: 17. The CDR3 spans 16 residues, from the cysteine through the phenylalanine. Only the CDR3 DNA is retained, 48 bases long and in frame from the first base. TCRbeta CDR3 regions were amplified from genomic DNA using the immunoSEQ Assay, a bias-controlled multiplex PCR. The authors processed their data as follows. The number of nucleated cells in each sample was estimated by amplification of reference gene primers within the assay. To quantify the absolute abundance of each unique TCRbeta CDR3 rearrangement, sequence reads were collapsed and filtered. For each sample, productive Simpson clonality was calculated by taking the square root of Simpson's diversity index across productive rearrangements. Sourced from immuneACCESS, this table was stored by TCRdb with only in-frame sequences that have V and J called. A share of the clones is absent; for the studies checked, an unresolved V gene accounts for under half, and the remainder has no known explanation. From that table come the V and J calls and clone size; the DNA was used to work out D and trimming. The sample includes 150,000 to 200,000 clones, with over 70% observed a single time. The top ten clonotypes cover roughly 17% of the sample.

Whole blood was collected in K2EDTA tubes by collaborating institutions according to the institutions' own protocols. For TCRbeta analysis, collaborator samples were shipped as frozen whole blood, as isolated PBMCs, or as DNA extracted from either sample type. Sequenced material: peripheral blood. Here the chain combines TRBV27 and TRBJ2-2; 7 central bases correspond to TRBD1. The receptor's source is a man in his sixties with active or convalescent COVID-19. CDR3 region: CAGGEPDRVKTGELFF. The DNA is as follows: TGTGCCGGGGGAGAACCCGACAGGGTAAAAACCGGGGAGCTGTTTTTT.